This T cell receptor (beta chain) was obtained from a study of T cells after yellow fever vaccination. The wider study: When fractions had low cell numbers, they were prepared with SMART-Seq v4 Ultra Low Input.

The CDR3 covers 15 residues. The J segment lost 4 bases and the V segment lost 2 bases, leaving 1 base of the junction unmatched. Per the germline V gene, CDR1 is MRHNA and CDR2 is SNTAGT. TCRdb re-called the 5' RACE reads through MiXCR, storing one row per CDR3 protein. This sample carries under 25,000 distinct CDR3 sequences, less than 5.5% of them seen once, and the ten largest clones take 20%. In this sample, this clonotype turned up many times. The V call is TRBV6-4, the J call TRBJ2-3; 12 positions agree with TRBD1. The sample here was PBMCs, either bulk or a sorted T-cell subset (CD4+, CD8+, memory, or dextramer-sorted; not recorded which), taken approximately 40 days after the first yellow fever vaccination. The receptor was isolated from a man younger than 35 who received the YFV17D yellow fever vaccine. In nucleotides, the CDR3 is TGTGCCAGCAGTGACGGGACAGGGGGCGCAGATACGCAGTATTTT. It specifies CASSDGTGGADTQYF.